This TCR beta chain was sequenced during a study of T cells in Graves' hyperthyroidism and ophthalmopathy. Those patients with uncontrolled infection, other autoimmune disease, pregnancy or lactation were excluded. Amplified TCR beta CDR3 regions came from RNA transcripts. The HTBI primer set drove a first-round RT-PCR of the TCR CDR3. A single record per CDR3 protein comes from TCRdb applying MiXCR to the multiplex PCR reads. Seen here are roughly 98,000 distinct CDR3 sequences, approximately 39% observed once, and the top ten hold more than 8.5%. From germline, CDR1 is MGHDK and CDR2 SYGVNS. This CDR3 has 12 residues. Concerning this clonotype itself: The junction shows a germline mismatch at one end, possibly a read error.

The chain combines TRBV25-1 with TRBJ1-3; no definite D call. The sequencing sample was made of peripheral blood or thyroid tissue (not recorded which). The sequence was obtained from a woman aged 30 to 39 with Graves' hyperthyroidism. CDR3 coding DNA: TGTGCCGGCATGTCCTATGGAAGCACCATATATTTT. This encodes CAGMSYGSTIYF.